The sequence of this T cell receptor (beta chain) was determined in a study of blood T cell repertoires in COVID-19. The CDR3 has 15 amino acids. The germline CDR1 and CDR2 sequences are ENHRY and SYGVKD. The V gene end was trimmed by 6 bases and the J gene end by 6 bases; junction bases not matched to a gene: 11. Authors' analysis steps: Using reference gene primer amplification, nucleated cell counts were estimated. TCRdb keeps only in-frame clones here, not all; method: immunoSEQ multiplex PCR. V and J calls and clone size come straight from that table; D and trimming were deduced from the DNA. This table holds hundreds of thousands of clones, about four fifths found once. The study assigned cohorts using participant-reported clinical history.

This clonotype originated in a woman aged 40 to 50 who had been exposed to COVID-19. The chain employs TRBV10-3 and TRBJ2-1; 7 nucleotides align to TRBD1. Sequencing used PBMCs or T cells enriched from blood (not recorded which). The CDR3 DNA follows: TGTGCCATCAGCATCAAAGACCGGGACAGCAATGAGCAGTTCTTC. Its translation is CAISIKDRDSNEQFF.